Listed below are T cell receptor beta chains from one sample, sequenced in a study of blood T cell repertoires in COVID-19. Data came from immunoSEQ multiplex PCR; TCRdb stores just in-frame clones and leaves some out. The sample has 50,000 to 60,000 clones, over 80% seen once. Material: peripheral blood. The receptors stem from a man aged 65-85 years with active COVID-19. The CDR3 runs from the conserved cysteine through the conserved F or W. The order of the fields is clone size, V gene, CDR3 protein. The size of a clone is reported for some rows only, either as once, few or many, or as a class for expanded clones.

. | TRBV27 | CASRLAGSYEQYF
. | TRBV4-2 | CASSQDSRPRGNEKLFF
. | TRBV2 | CASSGDTNYGYTF
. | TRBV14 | CASQHGEIYNEQFF
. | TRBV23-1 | CASSQGGGGYNEQFF
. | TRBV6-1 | CASSETSSGNTIYF
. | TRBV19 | CASSLGTGNYGYTF
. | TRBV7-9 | CASSLAGQGGEKLFF
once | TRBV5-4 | CASSLGRGSTDTQYF
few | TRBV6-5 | CASSTRGAHNEQFF
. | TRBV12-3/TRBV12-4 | CASSLAGNTEAFF
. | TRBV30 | CAWNLSPNRSSYNSPLHF
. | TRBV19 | CASSPRWGGFGTQYF
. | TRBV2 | CASSEANRQPQHF